Sequencing of this T cell receptor beta chain was carried out in a study of T-cell reconstitution after alpha-beta-depleted transplantation in children. Study-wide points: Several hundred expanded graft clones reportedly supplied alpha-beta T cells about two months after transplant. The high TCRbeta diversity at day 60 in some patients came from surviving recipient T cells and thymic progenitors. At one year after transplant, newly produced T cells mostly accounted for T-cell counts and diversity.

To note about this clonotype: Its antigen is not identified.

As it was prepared, the TCRbeta library received unique molecular identifiers. Each CDR3 protein gets one entry after TCRdb re-called the PCR reads with MiXCR. The data hold about a million distinct CDR3 sequences, with about 26% observed a single time. The sequence was obtained from a boy younger than two who had a stem cell transplant for SCID, so the T cells may come from the graft donor. Sequencing was performed on PBMCs, mostly from graft donor cells, taken 360 days after TCRalphabeta/CD19-depleted stem cell transplant.

The CDR3 region has the DNA TGTGCCAGCAGCGGCGGGACAATCACAGATACGCAGTATTTT. Residues: CASSGGTITDTQYF. V usage is TRBV9 and J usage is TRBJ2-3; TRBD1 or TRBD2 may be the D gene (6 bases each). This CDR3 is 14 amino acids long. From germline, CDR1 is SGDLS and CDR2 YYNGEE. Between the trimmed V and J ends, which lost 3 bases and 2 bases, there was a span of 10 bases.